A selection of T cell receptor beta chains follows, all from one sample in a study of long-term antiretroviral therapy in people with HIV. Some clones are missing from TCRdb's copy, which holds only in-frame ones; the method was immunoSEQ multiplex PCR. This sample carries 20,000 to 25,000 clones, roughly 84% of them seen once, and the ten largest clones take about 8.3%. Sample: unsorted PBMCs, taken 0.2 years before starting antiretroviral therapy. The origin of the receptors is a man between 18 and 29 years old with HIV. CDR3s include the opening cysteine and the closing phenylalanine or tryptophan. A D gene is named only where the DNA matches it firmly. Some rows have no size entry. The others give once, few or many, or a class for an expanded clone.

size,D,J,V,CDR3,DNA
-,-,TRBJ2-7,TRBV28,CASSLLLRRRANYEQYF,TGTGCCAGCAGTTTACTTCTCCGGCGCAGGGCGAACTACGAGCAGTACTTC
-,-,TRBJ2-7,TRBV7-3,CASSLRADASSYEQYF,TGTGCCAGCAGCTTAAGGGCGGACGCTAGCTCCTACGAGCAGTACTTC
-,TRBD1,TRBJ2-5,TRBV29-1,CSAPLDREFETQYF,TGCAGCGCCCCCCTGGACAGGGAGTTTGAGACCCAGTACTTC
few,-,TRBJ1-1,TRBV30,CARAGILNTEAFF,TGTGCCCGGGCAGGGATCCTGAACACTGAAGCTTTCTTT
-,TRBD2,TRBJ2-3,TRBV13,CASSLWREGITDTQYF,TGTGCCAGCAGCTTATGGCGGGAGGGGATCACAGATACGCAGTATTTT
-,-,TRBJ2-5,TRBV5-1,CASSSTPEGWNPGETQYF,TGCGCCAGCAGCTCAACACCCGAGGGGTGGAATCCAGGAGAGACCCAGTACTTC
-,TRBD1,TRBJ1-5,TRBV6-1,CASSQGGRDQPQHF,TGTGCCAGCAGCCAGGGGGGGCGTGATCAGCCCCAGCATTTT
-,-,TRBJ1-5,TRBV10-2,CASSGDRFDQPQHF,TGCGCCAGCAGTGGCGACAGGTTCGATCAGCCCCAGCATTTT
-,-,TRBJ1-4,TRBV5-5,CASSLGSTNEKLFF,TGTGCCAGCAGCTTAGGGTCTACTAATGAAAAACTGTTTTTT
-,-,TRBJ2-3,TRBV4-3,CASSPRHNPGGTDTQYF,TGCGCCAGCAGCCCTAGACACAATCCCGGCGGCACAGATACGCAGTATTTT
-,TRBD1,TRBJ2-7,TRBV4-3,CASSQDMTGPYEQYF,TGCGCCAGCAGCCAAGATATGACAGGGCCCTACGAGCAGTACTTC
medium-sized,-,TRBJ2-7,TRBV9,CASSVAMDKTYEQYF,TGTGCCAGCAGCGTAGCGATGGACAAAACCTACGAGCAGTACTTC
-,-,TRBJ1-2,TRBV11-3,CASSFQGHGYTF,TGTGCCAGCAGCTTTCAAGGCCATGGCTACACCTTC
few,-,TRBJ2-3,TRBV18,CASSPSGDTQYF,TGTGCCAGCTCACCGAGCGGAGATACGCAGTATTTT
large,TRBD1,TRBJ2-7,TRBV19,CASSIGARGTYEQYF,TGTGCCAGTAGTATCGGTGCCAGGGGGACCTACGAGCAGTACTTC
-,-,TRBJ1-2,TRBV5-1,CASSDYRYGYTF,TGCGCCAGCAGCGATTACCGCTATGGCTACACCTTC
-,TRBD1,TRBJ1-4,TRBV5-1,CASSEGGADEKLFF,TGCGCCAGCAGCGAAGGGGGCGCGGATGAAAAACTGTTTTTT
-,TRBD1,TRBJ1-4,TRBV5-1,CASSLAGGGTEKLFF,TGCGCCAGCAGCTTGGCAGGGGGAGGAACTGAAAAACTGTTTTTT
-,-,TRBJ1-2,TRBV13,CASSLDNWRNYGYTF,TGTGCCAGCAGCTTAGACAATTGGCGGAACTATGGCTACACCTTC
-,TRBD1,TRBJ2-5,TRBV5-6,CASSQGQGVETQYF,TGTGCCAGCAGCCAAGGACAGGGGGTCGAGACCCAGTACTTC
-,-,TRBJ1-2,TRBV27,CASSRETHRDFRGYTF,-
once,TRBD1,TRBJ2-1,TRBV5-1,CASSSGQGNEQFF,TGCGCCAGCAGCTCCGGACAGGGCAATGAGCAGTTCTTC
-,-,TRBJ2-2,TRBV14,CASSQVGGTGELFF,TGTGCCAGCAGCCAAGTCGGGGGCACCGGGGAGCTGTTTTTT
-,-,TRBJ2-5,TRBV15,CATSREMWGQQETQYF,TGTGCCACCAGCAGAGAGATGTGGGGGCAACAAGAGACCCAGTACTTC
-,-,TRBJ2-7,TRBV5-4,CASSFGGIYEQYF,TGCGCCAGCAGCTTCGGGGGAATCTACGAGCAGTACTTC
-,-,TRBJ1-1,TRBV6-5,CASLKDGANTEAFF,TGTGCCAGCCTTAAGGACGGCGCGAACACTGAAGCTTTCTTT
-,TRBD1,TRBJ1-1,TRBV7-2,CASSLPDRGRTEAFF,TGTGCCAGCAGCTTACCGGACAGGGGTCGAACTGAAGCTTTCTTT
-,TRBD2,TRBJ2-5,TRBV11-2,CASSASSGGLVETQYF,TGTGCCAGCAGCGCCAGTTCGGGGGGGCTGGTAGAGACCCAGTACTTC